One sample yielded the 20 T cell receptor beta chains listed below, sequenced in a study of post-analysis software for immune sequencing data. Findings of the study overall: Patients had higher frequencies than controls of five TRBV segments, including TRBV5-6, TRBV5-1 and TRBV20-1.

Prepared libraries of TCR beta cDNA carried unique molecular identifiers. Via MiXCR, TCRdb re-called the PCR reads, giving one row per CDR3 protein. The table lists over 300,000 distinct CDR3 sequences, roughly 35% of them singletons. Antigen specificity for these receptors is unknown. Sequencing was performed on blood. These receptors came from a girl aged 5-17 years with multiple sclerosis.

The chain uses TRBV5-6 and TRBJ2-5; D uncertain. The DNA matches TRBJ2-7 better at its end, which makes the J call doubtful. CDR3 length: 14 residues. Germline-derived CDR1 and CDR2 are SGHDT and YYEEEE. The CDR3: CASSLGWKVYEQYF. For the CDR3, the DNA is TGTGCCAGCAGCTTGGGGTGGAAGGTCTACGAGCAGTACTTC.

The V call is TRBV14, the J call TRBJ2-5; a possible D gene is TRBD2 (5 bases). The V gene lost 6 bases and the J gene lost 4 bases, with 12 bases spanning the gap. The CDR3 length is 13 residues. Looked up from germline, CDR1 is SGHDN and CDR2 is FVKESK. The CDR3, as DNA: TGTGCCAGCAGTCGGGGAGCCGCAGAGACCCAGTACTTC. It translates to CASSRGAAETQYF.

The chain joins TRBV20-1 to TRBJ2-1; the match to TRBD2 covers 11 bases. This CDR3 has 15 amino acids. The J segment lost 3 bases and the V segment lost 6 bases, leaving 7 bases of the junction unmatched. The germline gives CDR1 DFQATT, CDR2 SNEGSKA (reference sequence). Here the CDR3 reads CSAVSTSGDYNEQFF. CDR3 nucleotide sequence: TGCAGTGCGGTTTCGACTAGCGGGGACTACAATGAGCAGTTCTTC.

This clonotype occurred a few times. The J gene is TRBJ2-5, the V gene TRBV28; TRBD1 matches at 9 bases. V shed 3 bases, J shed 4 bases, and the junction held 9 bases outside the gene matches. This CDR3 has 16 amino acids. Germline CDR1 MDHEN, CDR2 SYDVKM. This CDR3 is CASSFWGDRDGETQYF. The DNA for the CDR3 is TGTGCCAGCAGTTTCTGGGGGGACAGGGATGGAGAGACCCAGTACTTC.

This clonotype was counted a few times. This chain connects TRBV5-1 to TRBJ1-2; D may be TRBD1 (6 bases). Trimming removed 4 bases at V and 3 bases at J, with 19 bases between. Germline CDR1 is SGHRS and CDR2 is YFSETQ. This CDR3 comprises 16 residues. The CDR3 protein is CASSNPPGEEDYGYTF. CDR3 bases: TGCGCCAGCAGCAACCCACCAGGGGAAGAGGACTATGGCTACACCTTC.

The chain recombines TRBV6-1 with TRBJ1-5; D not certain. The germline V gene has CDR1 MNHNS and CDR2 SASEGT. Trimming pared 3 bases from V and 8 bases from J, leaving 2 bases between. This CDR3 spans 10 amino acids. The CDR3, as DNA: TGTGCCAGCAGTGACGAGCCCCAGCATTTT. As protein: CASSDEPQHF.

Concerning this clonotype: One end of the junction fails to match germline, which may point to a read error. The J gene is TRBJ2-5, the V gene TRBV7-9, with D unresolved. CDR1 is SEHNR, CDR2 FQNEAQ, per germline (reference sequence). CDR3 length: 14 amino acids. The CDR3 spells CTSSIMAHQETQYF. CDR3 nucleotide sequence: TGTACCAGCAGCATAATGGCCCATCAAGAGACCCAGTACTTC. The full variable domain, its missing parts supplied by reference TRBV7-9 and TRBJ2-5, is DTGVSQNPRHKITKRGQNVTFRCDPISEHNRLYWYRQTLGQGPEFLTYFQNEAQLEKSRLLSDRFSAERPKGSFSTLEIQRTEQGDSAMYLCTSSIMAHQETQYFGPGTRLLVL.

This chain connects TRBV6-2 or TRBV6-3 to TRBJ2-1, with 9 bases matching TRBD1. This CDR3 comprises 17 residues. Looked up from germline, CDR1 is MNHEY and CDR2 is SVGEGT. V trimming: 2 bases; J trimming: 1 base; junction bases outside the gene matches: 6. For the CDR3, the DNA is TGTGCCAGCAGTTACCAGATACAGGGGGCATCCTACAATGAGCAGTTCTTC. Translation gives CASSYQIQGASYNEQFF.

This clonotype was counted between two and nine times. The gene calls are TRBV6-5 and TRBJ1-1; 7 nucleotides agree with TRBD1. The CDR3 has 14 amino acids. Losses at the gene ends were 2 bases for V and 11 bases for J; bases not matched to a gene: 11. CDR1 and CDR2 (germline): MNHEY, SVGAGI. CDR3 sequence: CASSYRDRAPDAFF. CDR3 in DNA: TGTGCCAGCAGTTACAGAGACAGGGCACCCGACGCTTTCTTT.

This clonotype was counted a few times. The chain uses TRBV3-1 and TRBJ2-5; D not certain. This CDR3 has 17 residues. Trimming shortened V by 0 bases and J by 4 bases, and 18 bases separated the two germline ends. The germline gives CDR1 LGHDT, CDR2 YNNKEL (reference sequence). The CDR3 sequence: CASSQDTLGYDLETQYF. The DNA for the CDR3 is TGTGCCAGCAGCCAAGATACGTTGGGCTATGATTTAGAGACCCAGTACTTC.

The genes are TRBV5-1 and TRBJ1-1; 7 nucleotides match TRBD1. The CDR3 length is 15 residues. From germline, CDR1 is SGHRS and CDR2 YFSETQ. The junction had 7 bases not matched to a gene; V was cut back by 1 base and J by 4 bases. In DNA form, the CDR3 reads TGCGCCAGCAGCTTGTCGAGGGGGCTAGGCACTGAAGCTTTCTTT. This sequence encodes CASSLSRGLGTEAFF.

This clonotype was recorded a few times. The chain couples TRBV20-1 to TRBJ2-7; 15 nucleotides agree with TRBD2. Germline values: CDR1 DFQATT, CDR2 SNEGSKA (reference sequence). The V and J ends lost 1 base and 4 bases, in that order; junction bases with no gene match: 8. The CDR3 spans 17 residues. CDR3 amino acids: CSARGTSGGANQYEQYF. The CDR3 DNA reads TGCAGTGCTAGAGGGACTAGCGGGGGGGCCAATCAGTACGAGCAGTACTTC.

A few counts support this clonotype. J is TRBJ1-2 and V is TRBV7-2; 8 positions agree with TRBD1. This CDR3 has 14 amino acids. V trimming: 3 bases; J trimming: 3 bases; junction bases outside the gene matches: 3. From germline, CDR1 is SGHTA and CDR2 FQGNSA. This chain's CDR3 is CASSFGQGDYGYTF. For the CDR3, the DNA is TGTGCCAGCAGCTTCGGACAGGGCGACTATGGCTACACCTTC.

The V gene is TRBV20-1, the J gene TRBJ1-1; perhaps TRBD1 as D (6 bases). The CDR3 covers 12 residues. Trimming cost V 6 bases and J 4 bases, with 12 bases left between them. The germline V gene encodes CDR1 DFQATT and CDR2 SNEGSKA (reference sequence). The CDR3 reads CSALLGATEAFF. Here the CDR3 DNA reads TGCAGTGCCCTTCTGGGGGCCACTGAAGCTTTCTTT.

This chain uses TRBV4-2 with TRBJ1-4, with D uncertain. Germline V gene data show CDR1 as LGHNA and CDR2 as YNFKEQ. The germline V and J ends were trimmed by 3 bases and 8 bases, with 7 bases remaining between them. There are 12 residues in the CDR3. DNA of the CDR3: TGTGCCAGCAGCCATCTCCGGGAAAAACTGTTTTTT. Translated, it gives CASSHLREKLFF.

This clonotype was found a few times. V is TRBV4-2 and J is TRBJ1-4; D is unresolved. The CDR3 is 15 residues long. With 1 base removed from V and 5 bases from J, the gap between germline ends came to 11 bases. Germline-derived CDR1 and CDR2 are LGHNA and YNFKEQ. CDR3 in DNA: TGTGCCAGCAGCCAAGGTGCCAGAGAAAATGAAAAACTGTTTTTT. It yields the protein CASSQGARENEKLFF.

This clonotype was found many times. The J gene is TRBJ2-7, the V gene TRBV20-1; D possibly matches TRBD1 or TRBD2 (6 bases each). The CDR3 has 15 residues. The germline V gene encodes CDR1 DFQATT and CDR2 SNEGSKA (reference sequence). The V end was cut by 2 bases, the J end by 0 bases, with 14 bases between. The CDR3 DNA sequence: TGCAGTGCTAGAAGGGGGGCAGCCGGCTCCTACGAGCAGTACTTC. Its translation is CSARRGAAGSYEQYF.

The V gene is TRBV7-2, the J gene TRBJ2-7, with 8 bases identical to TRBD2. V lost 1 base, J lost 3 bases, and 8 bases stayed unmatched. The CDR3 is 16 amino acids. CDR1 SGHTA and CDR2 FQGNSA come from the germline V gene. The CDR3 DNA follows: TGTGCCAGCAGCTTAGGGGGGGGTACTAGCGGCTACGAGCAGTACTTC. This translates into CASSLGGGTSGYEQYF.

The gene calls are TRBV7-9 and TRBJ1-1; TRBD1 agrees at 9 bases. With V trimmed by 4 bases and J by 12 bases, 9 bases remained unmatched. Germline assignment: CDR1 SEHNR and CDR2 FQNEAQ (reference sequence). The CDR3 totals 13 residues. This CDR3 reads CASSSWTGENTFF. CDR3 sequence (DNA): TGTGCCAGCAGCTCCTGGACAGGGGAGAACACTTTCTTT.

This chain uses TRBV4-2 with TRBJ2-3; 8 bases fit TRBD2. The CDR3 extends over 15 amino acids. Germline values: CDR1 LGHNA, CDR2 YNFKEQ. V shed 1 base and J 3 bases; nucleotides not matched to a gene: 3. CDR3 in amino acids: CASSQAGGLTDTQYF. The CDR3 DNA is TGTGCCAGCAGCCAAGCGGGGGGGCTGACAGATACGCAGTATTTT.